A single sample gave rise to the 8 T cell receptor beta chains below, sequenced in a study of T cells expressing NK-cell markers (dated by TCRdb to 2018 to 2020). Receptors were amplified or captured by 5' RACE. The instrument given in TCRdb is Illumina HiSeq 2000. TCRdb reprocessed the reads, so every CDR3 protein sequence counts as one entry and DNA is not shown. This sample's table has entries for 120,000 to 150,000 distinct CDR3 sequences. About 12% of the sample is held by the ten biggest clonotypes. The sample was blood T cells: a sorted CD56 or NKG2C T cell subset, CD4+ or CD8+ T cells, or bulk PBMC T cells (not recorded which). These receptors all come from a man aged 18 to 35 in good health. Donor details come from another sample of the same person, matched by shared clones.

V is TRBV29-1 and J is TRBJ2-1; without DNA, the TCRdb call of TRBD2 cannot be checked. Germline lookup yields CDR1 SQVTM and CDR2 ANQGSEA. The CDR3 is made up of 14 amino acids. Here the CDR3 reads CSASPSGGYNEQFF.

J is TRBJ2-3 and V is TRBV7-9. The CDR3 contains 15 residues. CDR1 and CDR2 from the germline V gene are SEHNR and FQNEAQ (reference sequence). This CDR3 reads CASSSSRRQIDTQYF.

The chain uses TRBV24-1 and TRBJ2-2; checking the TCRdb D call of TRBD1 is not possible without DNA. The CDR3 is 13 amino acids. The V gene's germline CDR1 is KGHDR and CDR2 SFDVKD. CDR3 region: CATSRVGTGELFF.

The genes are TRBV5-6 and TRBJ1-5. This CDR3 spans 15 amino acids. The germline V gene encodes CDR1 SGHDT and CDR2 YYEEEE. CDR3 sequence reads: CASSLRQGLNQPQHF. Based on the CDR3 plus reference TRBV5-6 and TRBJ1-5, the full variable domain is DAGVTQSPTHLIKTRGQQVTLRCSPKSGHDTVSWYQQALGQGPQFIFQYYEEEERQRGNFPDRFSGHQFPNYSSELNVNALLLGDSALYLCASSLRQGLNQPQHFGDGTRLSIL.

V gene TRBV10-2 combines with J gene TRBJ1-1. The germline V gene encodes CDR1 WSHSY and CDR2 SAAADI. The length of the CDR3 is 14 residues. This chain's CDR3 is CASSGDVLGTEAFF.

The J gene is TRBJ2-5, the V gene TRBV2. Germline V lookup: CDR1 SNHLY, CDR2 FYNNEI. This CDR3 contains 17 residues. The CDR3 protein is CASSEAVNGEHQETQYF.

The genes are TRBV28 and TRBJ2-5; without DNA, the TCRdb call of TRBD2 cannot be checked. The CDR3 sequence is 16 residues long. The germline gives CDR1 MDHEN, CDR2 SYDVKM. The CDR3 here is CASSSRPSESRETQYF.

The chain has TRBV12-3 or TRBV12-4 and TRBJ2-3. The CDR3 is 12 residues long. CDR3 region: CASSQGTDTQYF.